These T cell receptor beta chains were read from a single sample in a study of shared clonotypes between healthy human individuals. Only in-frame clones appear in the TCRdb table, and some are missing; sequencing was by immunoSEQ multiplex PCR. In the table there are roughly 500,000 clones, 90% to 97% of which are singletons. The material sequenced was naive CD4+ T cells sorted from blood. All receptors come from a woman aged 25 to 39 in good health. The CDR3 runs from the conserved cysteine through the conserved F or W. Each record gives: CDR3 protein, CDR3 DNA, D gene, J gene, CDR3 length, V gene, clone size. A D gene is named only where the DNA matches it firmly. For some rows the clone size is stated as once, few or many, or as a class when expanded; others skip it.

CASSRTGLSSNQPQHF TGTGCCAGCAGCCGTACAGGGTTAAGTAGCAATCAGCCCCAGCATTTT . TRBJ1-5 16 TRBV5-6 few
CASSLRGDNYEQYF TGTGCCAGCAGCTTACGCGGGGACAACTACGAGCAGTACTTC . TRBJ2-7 14 TRBV7-9 .
CASSLLVGQKNTEAFF TGCGCCAGCAGCTTGCTCGTGGGACAGAAGAACACTGAAGCTTTCTTT TRBD1 TRBJ1-1 16 TRBV5-1 .
CASSGAGAQETQYF TGTGCCAGCAGTGGGGCAGGGGCCCAAGAGACCCAGTACTTC . TRBJ2-5 14 TRBV6-1 .
CASSEVQGAVYEQYF TGTGCCAGCAGTGAAGTTCAGGGTGCAGTTTACGAGCAGTACTTC . TRBJ2-7 15 TRBV6-1 .
CASSAAPGRGTDTQYF TGTGCCAGCAGCGCAGCTCCGGGACGGGGCACAGATACGCAGTATTTT . TRBJ2-3 16 TRBV5-6 .
CASKRDPSSYEQYF TGTGCCAGCAAACGGGACCCGAGCTCCTACGAGCAGTACTTC . TRBJ2-7 14 TRBV2 .
CASSPSRSDEKLFF TGTGCCAGCTCACCATCCAGATCGGATGAAAAACTGTTTTTT . TRBJ1-4 14 TRBV18 .
CAIMGTGTYEQYF TGTGCCATCATGGGGACAGGGACTTACGAGCAGTACTTC TRBD1 TRBJ2-7 13 TRBV10-3 .
CASSPQGGYQPQHF TGTGCCAGCTCACCGCAGGGAGGCTACCAGCCCCAGCATTTT . TRBJ1-5 14 TRBV18 .
CAISEGLGYEQYF TGTGCCATCAGCGAGGGACTCGGTTACGAGCAGTACTTC . TRBJ2-7 13 TRBV10-3 .
CASSLPTGNTEAFF TGTGCCAGCAGTTTACCGACAGGGAACACTGAAGCTTTCTTT . TRBJ1-1 14 TRBV28 .
CASKAQGANTIYF TGTGCCAGTAAAGCACAGGGGGCAAACACCATATATTTT TRBD1 TRBJ1-3 13 TRBV19 .
CASSSAADSGNTIYF TGTGCCAGCAGTTCAGCGGCCGACTCTGGAAACACCATATATTTT . TRBJ1-3 15 TRBV28 .
CASSSTGYGYTF TGTGCCAGCAGCTCGACAGGGTATGGCTACACCTTC TRBD1 TRBJ1-2 12 TRBV11-1 .
CASSLPYRTSRETQYF TGTGCCAGCAGCCTCCCGTACCGGACTAGCCGAGAGACCCAGTACTTC TRBD2 TRBJ2-5 16 TRBV7-8 .
CASSEGDRVAYEQYF TGTGCCAGCAGTGAAGGCGACAGGGTTGCATACGAGCAGTACTTC TRBD1 TRBJ2-7 15 TRBV2 .
CASRSPGQGAYGYTF TGTGCCAGCCGCAGCCCAGGGCAGGGTGCCTATGGCTACACCTTC . TRBJ1-2 15 TRBV25-1 once
CASSGDRWNTEAFF TGTGCCAGTAGTGGAGACCGATGGAACACTGAAGCTTTCTTT . TRBJ1-1 14 TRBV19 .
CASSQDPQARVRGYTF TGCGCCAGCAGCCAAGACCCACAGGCCAGGGTGAGGGGCTACACCTTC . TRBJ1-2 16 TRBV4-1 .
CASSLFEENTEAFF TGTGCCAGCAGTTTATTCGAAGAGAACACTGAAGCTTTCTTT . TRBJ1-1 14 TRBV28 .
CASSLSQGSGVRGTDTQYF TGTGCCAGCAGCCTAAGTCAAGGGTCAGGGGTCCGAGGCACAGATACGCAGTATTTT . TRBJ2-3 19 TRBV4-2 .
CASSEQGRGHGYTF TGCGCCAGCAGTGAGCAGGGCAGGGGGCATGGCTACACCTTC TRBD1 TRBJ1-2 14 TRBV10-2 .
CASSLGFSANTGELFF TGTGCCAGCAGCTTAGGGTTCAGCGCCAACACCGGGGAGCTGTTTTTT . TRBJ2-2 16 TRBV7-6 once
CASTVKPTDTQYF TGTGCCAGCACCGTGAAACCCACAGATACGCAGTATTTT . TRBJ2-3 13 TRBV5-4 .
CASSAIDRQENYGYTF TGTGCCAGCAGCGCAATTGATAGACAGGAAAACTATGGCTACACCTTC . TRBJ1-2 16 TRBV7-9 .
CASSLGASGRPQHTQYF TGTGCCAGCAGCTTGGGGGCTAGCGGACGCCCACAACATACGCAGTATTTT TRBD2 TRBJ2-3 17 TRBV5-4 .